The source of this T cell receptor beta chain is a study of blood T cell repertoires in COVID-19. J lost 9 bases, V lost 4 bases, and 14 bases had no gene match. The germline V gene encodes CDR1 MDHEN and CDR2 SYDVKM. The CDR3 consists of 16 residues. This clone turned up a few times. As handled by the study authors: Amplification with reference gene primers provided the estimates of nucleated cell counts. Sequencing used immunoSEQ multiplex PCR; TCRdb keeps in-frame clones, though not all of them. V and J calls and clone size are given by that table; D and trimming were obtained from the DNA. The sample includes approximately 88,000 clones, just under 80% seen only once; the top ten take approximately 6.3%.

J is TRBJ1-5 and V is TRBV28; 8 bases align to TRBD1. This TCR came from a man in his sixties or seventies with COVID-19, enrolled during active disease. Sequencing was performed on peripheral blood. The CDR3 region has the DNA TGTGCCAGCAGTTCCCCCGCTGGGACAGGTAGTAGGCCCCAGCATTTT. Protein: CASSSPAGTGSRPQHF. The full variable domain, with the rest looked up from reference TRBV28 and TRBJ1-5, is DVKVTQSSRYLVKRTGEKVFLECVQDMDHENMFWYRQDPGLGLRLIYFSYDVKMKEKGDIPEGYSVSREKKERFSLILESASTNQTSMYLCASSSPAGTGSRPQHFGDGTRLSIL.